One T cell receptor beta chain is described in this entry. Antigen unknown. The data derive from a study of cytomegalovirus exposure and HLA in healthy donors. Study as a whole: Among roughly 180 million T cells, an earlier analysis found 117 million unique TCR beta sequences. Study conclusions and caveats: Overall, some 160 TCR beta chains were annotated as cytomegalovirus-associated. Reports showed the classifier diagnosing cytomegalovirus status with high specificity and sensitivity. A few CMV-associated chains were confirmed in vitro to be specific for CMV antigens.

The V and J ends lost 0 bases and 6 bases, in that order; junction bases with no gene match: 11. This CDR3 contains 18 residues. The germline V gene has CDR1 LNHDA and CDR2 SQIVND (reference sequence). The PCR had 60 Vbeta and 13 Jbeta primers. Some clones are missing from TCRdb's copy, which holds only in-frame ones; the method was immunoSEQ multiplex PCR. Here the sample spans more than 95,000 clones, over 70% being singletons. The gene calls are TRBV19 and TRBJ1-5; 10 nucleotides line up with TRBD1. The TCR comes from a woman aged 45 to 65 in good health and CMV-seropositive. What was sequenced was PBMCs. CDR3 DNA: TGTGCCAGTAGTATAGATCTGCCGGGACAGGGGTATGGTCAGCCCCAGCATTTT. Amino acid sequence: CASSIDLPGQGYGQPQHF.